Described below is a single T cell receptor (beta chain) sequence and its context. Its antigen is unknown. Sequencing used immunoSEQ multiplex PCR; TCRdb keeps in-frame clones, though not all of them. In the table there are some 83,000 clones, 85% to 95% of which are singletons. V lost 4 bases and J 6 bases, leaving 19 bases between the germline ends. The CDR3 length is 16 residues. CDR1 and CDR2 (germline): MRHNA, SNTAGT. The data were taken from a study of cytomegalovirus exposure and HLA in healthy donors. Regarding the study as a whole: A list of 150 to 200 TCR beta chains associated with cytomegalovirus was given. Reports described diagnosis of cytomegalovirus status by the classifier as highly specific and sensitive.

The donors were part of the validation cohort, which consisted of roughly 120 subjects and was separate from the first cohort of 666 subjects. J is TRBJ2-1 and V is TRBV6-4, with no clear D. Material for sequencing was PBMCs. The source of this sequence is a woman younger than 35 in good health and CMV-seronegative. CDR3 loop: CASSVQAQILGNEQFF. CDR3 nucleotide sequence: TGTGCCAGCAGTGTCCAGGCCCAGATCCTGGGCAATGAGCAGTTCTTC.